This T cell receptor (beta chain) was profiled in a study of T cell responses to AZD1222 COVID-19 vaccine. Of note for this clone: Its antigen is undetermined.

The CDR3 spans 16 residues. Trimming removed 2 bases from V and 3 bases from J, with 15 bases in between. Germline V CDR1 and CDR2: SGHRS, YFSETQ. Libraries were prepared by immunoSEQ multiplex PCR; TCRdb keeps only in-frame clonotypes and omits some of them. The table records around 110,000 clones, roughly nine tenths of them present only once. Study results and limitations: Following two doses of AZD1222, Spike-specific TCR breadth and depth rose. Seropositive at baseline were only six AZD1222 recipients. Nearly half of the spike-specific TCRs reportedly recognize variant regions that carry no mutations.

The chain joins TRBV5-1 to TRBJ2-1; D not certain. The source is an adult in good health. Sequences were derived from peripheral blood, sampled on day 0 of AZD1222 vaccination. The DNA for the CDR3 is TGCGCCAGCAGCTTAGGTATCCTGTCGGGCTACAATGAGCAGTTCTTC. It encodes CASSLGILSGYNEQFF.